This TCR beta chain was identified during a study of vaccination and CD4 T cells after COVID-19. About the study: Cellular stimulation was performed using overlapping spike peptides derived from SARS-CoV-2, HCoV-NL63, HCoV-OC43 and HCoV-229E.

Overall study findings and caveats: Median SARS-CoV-2-reactive clonotype numbers went from around 19 to 38; this increase was not significant.

The treatment: approximately 10-day PBMC culture with coronavirus spike peptide pools or control peptides (ViraFEST assay). Pre-COVID-19 pandemic sampling (2011-2018) yielded the unexposed donor's CD4+ T cells. Germline values: CDR1 KGHDR, CDR2 SFDVKD. The CDR3 is 16 residues long. Trimming removed 9 bases from V and 4 bases from J, with 22 bases in between. In the case of this clonotype: As yet, its antigen is unknown.

An Oncomine TCR Beta short-read assay was used to sequence the DNA from cultured CD4+ T cells. Genomic DNA from cultured CD4+ T cells was extracted. TCRdb recomputed calls from the PCR reads with MiXCR, one row per CDR3 protein. The table has about 11,000 distinct CDR3 sequences, 40% seen once. Sequencing was carried out using CD4+ T cells from blood, cultured in vitro. The TCR was taken from a human donor in good health. The rearrangement joins TRBV24-1 to TRBJ2-3, with D tentatively TRBD2 (6 bases). The CDR3 coding sequence is TGTGCCACCCAAAGGGACTCTCTAAACGAAGCAGATACGCAGTATTTT. Protein: CATQRDSLNEADTQYF.